What follows describes a single T cell receptor (beta chain). Its antigen is not identified. Germline V gene sequence: CDR1 SGHTA, CDR2 FQGNSA. V was cut by 2 bases and J by 3 bases, with 16 bases left in between. The CDR3 consists of 16 residues. Time point given: neoterminal ileum biopsy at postoperative endoscopy, about 6 months after surgery. The data were obtained in a study of T cell repertoires in ileal Crohn's disease. Study overall: At surgery, 30% to 40% of patients smoked, with median disease duration about 7.9 years. General study results and limits: All patients with clonality above 26.8% had endoscopic recurrence. Postoperative endoscopy occurred within one year, median roughly 6.9 months. Compared with CD4 T cells, sorted CD8 cells carried more expanded clones.

Sequencing was performed with immunoSEQ multiplex PCR; in TCRdb, only in-frame clones are kept and a portion is missing. The top ten hold approximately 6.9% of the sample, which has 9,500 to 11,000 clones, 75% to 85% seen once. Sequencing input: ileal tissue. The TCR was taken from an adult with Crohn's disease. The gene calls are TRBV7-2 and TRBJ1-1, with D maybe TRBD1 (6 bases). Here the CDR3 DNA reads TGTGCCAGCAGCTTATCGGGGGGGGCCTTCGACACTGAAGCTTTCTTT. Its protein is CASSLSGGAFDTEAFF.